The next 21 T cell receptor beta chains were all read from a single sample in a study of T cell responses to AZD1222 COVID-19 vaccine. This table comes from immunoSEQ multiplex PCR, and its TCRdb copy is limited to in-frame clones, with some not included. The repertoire holds tens of thousands of clones, with roughly 85% as singletons. The input for sequencing was peripheral blood, taken on day 0 of AZD1222 vaccination. The receptor source for this set is an adult in good health.

This clone showed up just once. V gene TRBV6-5 combines with J gene TRBJ2-7; D gene uncertain. Germline V lookup: CDR1 MNHEY, CDR2 SVGAGI. Trimming removed 2 bases from V and 6 bases from J, with 5 bases in between. The CDR3 has 11 residues. CDR3 loop: CASSYAAEQYF. The CDR3 bases are TGTGCCAGCAGTTACGCAGCCGAGCAGTACTTC.

J is TRBJ1-5 and V is TRBV6-2 or TRBV6-3, with 11 bases fitting TRBD1. The CDR3 totals 15 residues. Germline CDR1 reads MNHEY; CDR2 reads SVGEGT. V lost 5 bases and J lost 3; bases outside the gene matches: 3. The DNA for the CDR3 is TGTGCCAGCAGTCGGACAGGGGGCGTCAATCAGCCCCAGCATTTT. It is translated as CASSRTGGVNQPQHF.

V gene TRBV2 combines with J gene TRBJ2-2, with D tentatively TRBD2 (6 bases). The CDR3 is 14 amino acids. Trimming removed 0 bases from V and 6 bases from J, with 8 bases in between. CDR1 SNHLY and CDR2 FYNNEI come from the germline V gene. The CDR3 DNA reads as TGTGCCAGCAGTGAAGCGCTAGCGTCCGGGGAGCTGTTTTTT. This translates into CASSEALASGELFF.

The rearrangement joins TRBV5-5 to TRBJ2-7; perhaps D is TRBD1 or TRBD2 (5 bases each). CDR3 length: 14 residues. CDR1 is SGHKS, CDR2 YYEKEE, per germline (reference sequence). V lost 4 bases and J 2 bases, leaving 13 bases between the germline ends. CDR3: CASSVGTVPYEQYF. The CDR3 coding sequence is TGTGCCAGCAGCGTGGGGACGGTACCCTACGAGCAGTACTTC. The whole variable domain, remainder taken from reference TRBV5-5 and TRBJ2-7, is DAGVTQSPTHLIKTRGQQVTLRCSPISGHKSVSWYQQVLGQGPQFIFQYYEKEERGRGNFPDRFSARQFPNYSSELNVNALLLGDSALYLCASSVGTVPYEQYFGPGTRLTVT.

V and J are TRBV6-6 and TRBJ1-4; D perhaps matches TRBD1 (5 bases). The V and J ends lost 2 bases and 6 bases respectively, with 16 bases between them. The germline CDR1 and CDR2 sequences are MNHNY and SVGAGI (reference sequence). The CDR3 is 16 residues long. CDR3 bases: TGTGCCAGCAGTTACCTACCGGGACCCCCGGATGAAAAACTGTTTTTT. Protein: CASSYLPGPPDEKLFF.

This chain connects TRBV5-1 to TRBJ1-2, with 9 bases matching TRBD1. The V segment lost 2 bases and the J segment 6 bases; nucleotides outside the gene matches: 8. This CDR3 comprises 15 residues. Looked up from germline, CDR1 is SGHRS and CDR2 is YFSETQ. CDR3 nucleotide sequence: TGCGCCAGCAGCTTAGCCGGGACAGGGCTCGATGGCTACACCTTC. This encodes CASSLAGTGLDGYTF.

The chain carries TRBV7-2 and TRBJ2-5; the D gene is possibly TRBD1 (7 bases). V dropped 6 bases and J dropped 11 bases, with 16 bases sitting between them. There are 12 residues in the CDR3. Germline CDR1 is SGHTA and CDR2 is FQGNSA. DNA for the CDR3: TGTGCCAGCAGTTCTGCAGGGGGGCATCAGTACTTC. Residues: CASSSAGGHQYF.

The rearrangement joins TRBV5-6 to TRBJ2-7; TRBD1 aligns across 10 bases. CDR3 length equals 15 residues. V trimming: 4 bases; J trimming: 0 bases; junction bases outside the gene matches: 4. Germline V lookup: CDR1 SGHDT, CDR2 YYEEEE. The CDR3 DNA reads TGTGCCAGCAGCCCCGGGGACAGGGGCTCCTACGAGCAGTACTTC. It is translated as CASSPGDRGSYEQYF.

The CDR3, as DNA: TGCGCCAGCAGCTCTACCGGGACAGGGGGCACAGATACGCAGTATTTT. Its translation: CASSSTGTGGTDTQYF. V and J are TRBV5-1 and TRBJ2-3, with 10 positions matching TRBD1. The CDR3 sequence is 16 residues long. The germline V gene encodes CDR1 SGHRS and CDR2 YFSETQ. With V trimmed by 3 bases and J by 1 base, 5 bases remained unmatched.

V usage is TRBV4-2 and J usage is TRBJ1-2, with D possibly matching TRBD1 (5 bases). The CDR3 covers 13 residues. Looked up from germline, CDR1 is LGHNA and CDR2 is YNFKEQ. V was cut by 5 bases and J by 8 bases, with 15 bases left in between. DNA for the CDR3: TGTGCCAGCAGCGAGGGCCGCGCAGGGGGCTACACCTTC. Protein sequence: CASSEGRAGGYTF.

The chain joins TRBV3-1 (or the pseudogene TRBV3-2) to TRBJ1-2; D unclear. Trimming removed 1 base from V and 2 bases from J, with 8 bases in between. The CDR3 contains 14 residues. CDR1 and CDR2 (germline): LGHDT, YNNKEL (reference sequence). CDR3 protein: CASSQVVRNYGYTF. The CDR3 DNA sequence: TGTGCCAGCAGCCAAGTAGTCAGGAACTATGGCTACACCTTC.

The chain employs TRBV7-2 and TRBJ2-3; D gene uncertain. The CDR3 has 14 amino acids. Per the germline V gene, CDR1 is SGHTA and CDR2 is FQGNSA. V lost 4 bases, J lost 2 bases, and 10 bases lay in between. The CDR3 DNA sequence: TGTGCCAGCAGCTCCCGCCAGGCCACAGATACGCAGTATTTT. Translation gives CASSSRQATDTQYF.

The chain has TRBV21-1 and TRBJ2-6; no DNA check was done on the table's D call, TRBD1. TRBV21-1 is tagged as a pseudogene. There are 18 residues in the CDR3. CDR3 in DNA: TGTGCCAGCAGCAAAGACAGGTTAAAAAACTCTGGGGCCAACGTCCTGACTTTC. Its protein product is CASSKDRLKNSGANVLTF.

The rearrangement links TRBV10-1 to TRBJ2-4; 10 bases fit TRBD2. The length of the CDR3 is 15 residues. With V trimmed by 8 bases and J by 0 bases, 4 bases remained unmatched. Germline-derived CDR1 and CDR2 are WNHNN and SYGVQD (reference sequence). The CDR3: CASDSSGRAKNIQYF. DNA of the CDR3: TGCGCCAGCGACTCTAGCGGGAGAGCCAAAAACATTCAGTACTTC.

J is TRBJ2-4 and V is TRBV27; D might be TRBD2 (6 bases). This CDR3 has 13 amino acids. CDR1 MNHEY and CDR2 SMNVEV come from the germline V gene (reference sequence). The V gene lost 4 bases and the J gene lost 11 bases, with 15 bases spanning the gap. DNA of the CDR3: TGTGCCAGCAGTTCCGAAGGGAGGACATTTCAGTACTTC. It codes for CASSSEGRTFQYF.

CDR3 amino acids: CASSPQRRGNTIYF. The CDR3 DNA is TGTGCCAGCAGCCCCCAGCGCAGGGGAAACACCATATATTTT. The chain joins TRBV14 to TRBJ1-3; no clear D gene. V lost 4 bases, J lost 4 bases, and 11 bases lay in between. This CDR3 has 14 amino acids. The germline gives CDR1 SGHDN, CDR2 FVKESK. Variable domain in full (rest from reference TRBV14 and TRBJ1-3): EAGVTQFPSHSVIEKGQTVTLRCDPISGHDNLYWYRRVMGKEIKFLLHFVKESKQDESGMPNNRFLAERTGGTYSTLKVQPAELEDSGVYFCASSPQRRGNTIYFGEGSWLTVV.

The V call is TRBV19, the J call TRBJ1-1; D is possibly TRBD1 (6 bases). V was pared by 5 bases and J by 3 bases, with 19 bases between. CDR1 is LNHDA, CDR2 SQIVND, per germline (reference sequence). The CDR3 runs to 16 residues. The CDR3 loop is CASSSGGRIEDTEAFF. The CDR3 coding sequence is TGTGCCAGTAGTTCGGGGGGGCGAATTGAGGACACTGAAGCTTTCTTT.

The genes are TRBV7-6 and TRBJ1-5; D possibly corresponds to TRBD1 (6 bases). In germline, CDR1 is SGHVS, CDR2 FNYEAQ. V lost 4 bases and J lost 4, with 14 bases in between. The CDR3 length is 15 residues. The CDR3 nucleotides read TGTGCCAGCAGCTCCAGCGTACAGGGTAATCAGCCCCAGCATTTT. It translates to CASSSSVQGNQPQHF.

The V and J genes are TRBV19 and TRBJ1-1; 7 nucleotides agree with TRBD1. The V and J ends lost 4 bases and 7 bases, in that order; junction bases with no gene match: 12. This CDR3 is 15 amino acids long. Germline V CDR1 and CDR2: LNHDA, SQIVND (reference sequence). The CDR3 bases are TGTGCCAGTAGTACCGCCTTAACAGGGGCAAATGAAGCTTTCTTT. Translating gives CASSTALTGANEAFF.

The V gene is TRBV19, the J gene TRBJ1-1; D remains unclear. Germline-derived CDR1 and CDR2 are LNHDA and SQIVND (reference sequence). The CDR3 is made up of 15 amino acids. Trimming took 0 bases from V and 5 from J, leaving 13 bases between them. The CDR3 loop is CASSIEGARKTEAFF. DNA for the CDR3: TGTGCCAGTAGTATAGAGGGCGCCCGAAAGACTGAAGCTTTCTTT.

CDR3 sequence: CASSLGRERNYGYTF. The CDR3 DNA reads TGTGCCAGCAGCCTGGGTAGGGAGCGTAACTATGGCTACACCTTC. This chain links TRBV7-9 with TRBJ1-2; D call uncertain. The CDR3 runs 15 residues. Germline V gene sequence: CDR1 SEHNR, CDR2 FQNEAQ (reference sequence). V shed 5 bases and J shed 1 base, with 14 bases lying between them.